A selection of T cell receptor beta chains follows, all from one sample in a study of T cell clones after liver transplantation. Profiling relied on immunoSEQ multiplex PCR, and the TCRdb table lists in-frame clones only, not all of them. The table records roughly 51,000 clones, about 67% of them present only once. The source material was CD4+ T cells from blood, sampled around 4.5 years after liver transplant. The source is a human patient who received a liver transplant. Some T cells could come from the graft donor. Both conserved end residues are part of each CDR3. Fields, in order: CDR3 protein, J gene, V gene.

CDR3: CAWTRGTGELFF
J: TRBJ2-2
V: TRBV30

CDR3: CASSHSGQNTGELFF
J: TRBJ2-2
V: TRBV23-1

CDR3: CASSGTGLSYTF
J: TRBJ1-2
V: TRBV7-2

CDR3: CASSPSGVSTGEQYF
J: TRBJ2-7
V: TRBV7-3

CDR3: CAISELQTGGNYGYTF
J: TRBJ1-2
V: TRBV10-3

CDR3: CASSEWRTGYTF
J: TRBJ1-2
V: TRBV2

CDR3: CASIGTEVFGYTF
J: TRBJ1-2
V: TRBV19

CDR3: CASSIRNQPQHF
J: TRBJ1-5
V: TRBV19

CDR3: CASSLAGSGANVLTF
J: TRBJ2-6
V: TRBV5-6

CDR3: CASRHNSGGNQPQHF
J: TRBJ1-5
V: TRBV6-6

CDR3: CAWSVDGSGTQYF
J: TRBJ2-5
V: TRBV30

CDR3: CASSLGTDGGYTF
J: TRBJ1-2
V: TRBV13

CDR3: CASSEVFSNQPQHF
J: TRBJ1-5
V: TRBV2

CDR3: CASSPPGVGNIQYF
J: TRBJ2-4
V: TRBV5-1

CDR3: CASSSKGQDQKLFF
J: TRBJ1-4
V: TRBV6-5

CDR3: CASSPLAGETQYF
J: TRBJ2-5
V: TRBV18

CDR3: CASSQSRYTQYF
J: TRBJ2-3
V: TRBV14

CDR3: CASWGQAGNIQYF
J: TRBJ2-4
V: TRBV28